The next 14 T cell receptor beta chains were all read from a single sample in a study of T-cell memory formation after mild COVID-19. TCRdb fed the 5' RACE reads into MiXCR, producing one record per CDR3 protein. This table holds roughly 110,000 distinct CDR3 sequences, around 15% found once. Sequences were obtained from PBMCs or a T cell subset sorted from them (not recorded which). These receptors came from an adult woman who had mild COVID-19 (a few samples of this study predate the infection). Cell type and time point are not known.

This clonotype was recorded a few times. This chain connects TRBV30 to TRBJ1-1, with unresolved D. The ends were cut back, 5 bases at V and 0 bases at J, with 7 bases in the middle. The germline V gene has CDR1 GTSNPN and CDR2 SVGIG (reference sequence). This CDR3 comprises 12 residues. The CDR3 DNA reads as TGTGCCTGGGGCAGCATGAACACTGAAGCTTTCTTT. Amino acids: CAWGSMNTEAFF.

The chain is built from TRBV2 and TRBJ1-4, with 7 positions matching TRBD1. The CDR3 sequence is 14 residues long. After removal of 4 bases from V and 5 bases from J, the junction contained 4 bases not matched to a gene. CDR1 and CDR2 from the germline V gene are SNHLY and FYNNEI. CDR3 in amino acids: CASSALRGNEKLFF. In DNA, the CDR3 is TGTGCCAGCAGTGCGCTCAGGGGGAATGAAAAACTGTTTTTT. Filled out from reference TRBV2 and TRBJ1-4, the complete variable domain reads EPEVTQTPSHQVTQMGQEVILRCVPISNHLYFYWYRQILGQKVEFLVSFYNNEISEKSEIFDDQFSVERPDGSNFTLKIRSTKLEDSAMYFCASSALRGNEKLFFGSGTQLSVL.

The CDR3 nucleotides are TGTGCCAGTAGCACCCACTCGGACAGCAATTTCTTCAACACTGAAGCTTTCTTT. Translating it yields CASSTHSDSNFFNTEAFF. This sequence joins TRBV19 and TRBJ1-1; weak D call: TRBD1 (6 bases). The V and J ends lost 6 bases and 2 bases respectively, with 25 bases between them. The CDR3 spans 18 residues. The germline gives CDR1 LNHDA, CDR2 SQIVND (reference sequence).

In this sample, this clonotype turned up a few times. The rearrangement joins TRBV7-9 to TRBJ2-2, with 7 bases lining up with TRBD1. CDR1 is SEHNR, CDR2 FQNEAQ, per germline (reference sequence). This CDR3 has 18 residues. Germline trimming cut 0 bases from V and 2 bases from J; bases unmatched to any gene: 9. In DNA form, the CDR3 reads TGTGCCAGCAGCTTAGCGAGCTCGGGACAGTCAAACACCGGGGAGCTGTTTTTT. Translated, it gives CASSLASSGQSNTGELFF.

V and J are TRBV7-9 and TRBJ1-1; the D gene is possibly TRBD1 (5 bases). The CDR3 has 12 residues. Germline V gives CDR1 SEHNR, CDR2 FQNEAQ (reference sequence). V was clipped by 8 bases and J by 6 bases, with 13 bases between them. CDR3 protein: CASLGVGAEAFF. The CDR3 region has the DNA TGTGCCAGCCTGGGGGTTGGGGCTGAAGCTTTCTTT.

The genes are TRBV12-3 or TRBV12-4 and TRBJ1-1, with no clear D. This CDR3 has 12 residues. V was shortened by 6 bases and J by 1 base, with 6 bases between the two germline ends. The CDR3 DNA is TGTGCCAGCAGGGTGGGGAACACTGAAGCTTTCTTT. As protein: CASRVGNTEAFF.

This clonotype was detected only a few times. This rearrangement joins TRBV18 to TRBJ1-2; tentative D call: TRBD1 (5 bases). Trimming left V 2 bases short and J 3 bases short, with 7 bases between. CDR3 length equals 13 residues. From germline, CDR1 is KGHSH and CDR2 LQKENI. CDR3 region: CASSPGTDYGYTF. The CDR3 DNA follows: TGTGCCAGCTCACCAGGGACGGACTATGGCTACACCTTC.

This clonotype was counted a few times. V usage is TRBV5-6 and J usage is TRBJ2-3, with 7 bases aligning to TRBD2. The germline V gene encodes CDR1 SGHDT and CDR2 YYEEEE. The junction had 3 bases not matched to a gene; V was cut back by 0 bases and J by 2 bases. CDR3 size: 15 residues. CDR3 nucleotide sequence: TGTGCCAGCAGCTTGGGCAGGGACTACACAGATACGCAGTATTTT. Its protein product is CASSLGRDYTDTQYF.

V usage is TRBV7-9 and J usage is TRBJ2-1; 10 bases align to TRBD1. Germline V gene sequence: CDR1 SEHNR, CDR2 FQNEAQ (reference sequence). With V trimmed by 0 bases and J by 4 bases, 3 bases remained unmatched. The CDR3 covers 16 residues. The CDR3 loop reads CASSLAWDRGYNEQFF. In DNA, the CDR3 is TGTGCCAGCAGCTTAGCGTGGGACAGGGGTTACAATGAGCAGTTCTTC.

This clonotype was seen a handful of times. V and J are TRBV7-6 and TRBJ2-1, with 15 nucleotides matching TRBD2. The germline gives CDR1 SGHVS, CDR2 FNYEAQ. Trimming at V came to 3 bases and at J to 7 bases, leaving 10 bases not matched to a gene. The CDR3 loop spans 18 amino acids. The CDR3 region is CASSFYPRTSGGGNEQFF. For the CDR3, the DNA is TGTGCCAGCAGCTTCTACCCCCGGACTAGCGGGGGGGGGAATGAGCAGTTCTTC.

This clonotype has just a few counts. The J gene is TRBJ2-4, the V gene TRBV9, with 8 bases aligning to TRBD1. The J segment lost 9 bases and the V segment lost 4 bases, leaving 3 bases of the junction unmatched. The CDR3 length is 12 residues. Germline V gives CDR1 SGDLS, CDR2 YYNGEE. CDR3 residues: CASSTGQGIQYF. CDR3 nucleotides: TGTGCCAGCAGCACCGGACAGGGCATTCAGTACTTC.

This clonotype turned up a few times. This chain connects TRBV7-2 to TRBJ1-4, with D unclear. CDR1 is SGHTA and CDR2 is FQGNSA in the germline V gene. This CDR3 is 18 amino acids long. The germline V and J ends were trimmed by 5 bases and 6 bases, with 25 bases remaining between them. CDR3 protein: CASSPQIVTGWAYEKLFF. CDR3 coding DNA: TGTGCCAGCAGCCCCCAGATTGTCACGGGTTGGGCGTATGAAAAACTGTTTTTT. The full variable domain, in which reference TRBV7-2 and TRBJ1-4 provide the parts outside the CDR3, is GAGVSQSPSNKVTEKGKDVELRCDPISGHTALYWYRQSLGQGLEFLIYFQGNSAPDKSGLPSDRFSAERTGGSVSTLTIQRTQQEDSAVYLCASSPQIVTGWAYEKLFFGSGTQLSVL.

CDR3 region: CASSGGTSGVGSTNTGELFF. Written as DNA, the CDR3 is TGTGCCAGCAGCGGGGGGACTAGCGGGGTAGGGTCGACGAACACCGGGGAGCTGTTTTTT. The V call is TRBV7-9, the J call TRBJ2-2, with TRBD2 identical over 13 bases. The trim removed 5 bases at V and 0 bases at J, leaving 12 bases unmatched. The CDR3 extends over 20 amino acids. Germline CDR1 and CDR2: SEHNR and FQNEAQ (reference sequence). Together with reference TRBV7-9 and TRBJ2-2, the CDR3 gives the full variable domain: DTGVSQNPRHKITKRGQNVTFRCDPISEHNRLYWYRQTLGQGPEFLTYFQNEAQLEKSRLLSDRFSAERPKGSFSTLEIQRTEQGDSAMYLCASSGGTSGVGSTNTGELFFGEGSRLTVL.

This clonotype was counted only a few times. V is TRBV4-1 and J is TRBJ2-3; a weak D match, TRBD1 (6 bases). Trimming stripped 3 bases from V and 6 bases from J, with 25 bases between. The CDR3 totals 18 residues. Per the germline V gene, CDR1 is MGHRA and CDR2 is YSYEKL. The DNA for the CDR3 is TGCGCCAGCAGCCAGAGACTCGCGCGTGGGGGCAAAGGCGATACGCAGTATTTT. Translation: CASSQRLARGGKGDTQYF.